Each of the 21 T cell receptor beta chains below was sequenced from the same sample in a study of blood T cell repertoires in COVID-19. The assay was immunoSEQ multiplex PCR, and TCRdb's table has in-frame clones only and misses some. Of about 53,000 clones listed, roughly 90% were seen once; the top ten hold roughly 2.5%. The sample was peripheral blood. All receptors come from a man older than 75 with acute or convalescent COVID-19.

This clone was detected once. The CDR3 nucleotides are TGTGCCAGCAGCTTGCCAGGACTCACTAGCACAGATACGCAGTATTTT. As protein: CASSLPGLTSTDTQYF. The V call is TRBV5-8, the J call TRBJ2-3; the D gene is possibly TRBD2 (5 bases). V gave up 1 base and J gave up 0 bases, with 12 bases separating them. Germline values: CDR1 SGHTS, CDR2 YDEGEE. This CDR3 region has 16 residues.

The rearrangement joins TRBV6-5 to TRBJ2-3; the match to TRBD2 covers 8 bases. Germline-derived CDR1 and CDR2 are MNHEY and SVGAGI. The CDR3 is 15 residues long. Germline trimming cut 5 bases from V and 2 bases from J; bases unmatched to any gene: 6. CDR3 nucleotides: TGTGCCAGCAGTCAGTGGACTAGCACCACAGATACGCAGTATTTT. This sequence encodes CASSQWTSTTDTQYF.

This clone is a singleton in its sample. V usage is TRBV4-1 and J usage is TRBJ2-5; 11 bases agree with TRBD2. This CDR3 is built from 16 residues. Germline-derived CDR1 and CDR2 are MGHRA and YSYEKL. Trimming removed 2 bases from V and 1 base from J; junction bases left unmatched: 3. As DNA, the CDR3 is TGCGCCAGCAGCCAAACTAGCGGGGGAACCCAAGAGACCCAGTACTTC. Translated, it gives CASSQTSGGTQETQYF.

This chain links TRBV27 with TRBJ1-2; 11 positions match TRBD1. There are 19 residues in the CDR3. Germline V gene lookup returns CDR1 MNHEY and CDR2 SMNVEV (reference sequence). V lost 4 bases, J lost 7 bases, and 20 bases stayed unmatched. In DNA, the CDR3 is TGTGCCAGCAGTTCCCTCGCCCCCGCCCCGGGACAGGGGGTACTTGGCTACACCTTC. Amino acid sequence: CASSSLAPAPGQGVLGYTF.

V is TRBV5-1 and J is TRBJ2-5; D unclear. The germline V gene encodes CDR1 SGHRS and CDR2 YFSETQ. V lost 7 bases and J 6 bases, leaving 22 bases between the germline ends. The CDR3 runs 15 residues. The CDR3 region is CASYPTLLKEKTQYF. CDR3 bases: TGCGCCAGCTATCCGACATTATTGAAAGAAAAGACCCAGTACTTC.

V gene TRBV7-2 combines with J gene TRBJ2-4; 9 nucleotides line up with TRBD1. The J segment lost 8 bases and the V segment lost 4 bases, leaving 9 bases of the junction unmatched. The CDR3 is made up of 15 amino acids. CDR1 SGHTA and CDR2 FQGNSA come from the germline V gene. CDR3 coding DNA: TGTGCCAGCAGCTCCCTGGGGGGACAGGGATACATTCAGTACTTC. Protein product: CASSSLGGQGYIQYF. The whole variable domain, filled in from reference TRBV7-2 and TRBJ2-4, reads GAGVSQSPSNKVTEKGKDVELRCDPISGHTALYWYRQSLGQGLEFLIYFQGNSAPDKSGLPSDRFSAERTGGSVSTLTIQRTQQEDSAVYLCASSSLGGQGYIQYFGAGTRLSVL.

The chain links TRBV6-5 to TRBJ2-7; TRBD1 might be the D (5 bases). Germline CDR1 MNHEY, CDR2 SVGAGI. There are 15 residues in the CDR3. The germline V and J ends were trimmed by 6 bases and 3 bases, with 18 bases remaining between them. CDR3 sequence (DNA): TGTGCCAGCAGAGGTGTGGGGCAGGGCCTCTACGAGCAGTACTTC. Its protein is CASRGVGQGLYEQYF.

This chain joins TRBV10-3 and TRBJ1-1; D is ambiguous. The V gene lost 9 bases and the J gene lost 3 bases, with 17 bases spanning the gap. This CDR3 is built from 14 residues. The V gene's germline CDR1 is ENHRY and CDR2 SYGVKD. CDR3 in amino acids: CAITMVEGDTEAFF. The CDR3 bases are TGTGCCATTACTATGGTTGAGGGTGACACTGAAGCTTTCTTT.

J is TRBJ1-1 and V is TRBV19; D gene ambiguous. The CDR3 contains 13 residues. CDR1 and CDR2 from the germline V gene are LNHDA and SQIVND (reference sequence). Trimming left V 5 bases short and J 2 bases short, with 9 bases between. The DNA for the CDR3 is TGTGCCAGTAGTCGCAAGAGCAACACTGAAGCTTTCTTT. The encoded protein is CASSRKSNTEAFF.

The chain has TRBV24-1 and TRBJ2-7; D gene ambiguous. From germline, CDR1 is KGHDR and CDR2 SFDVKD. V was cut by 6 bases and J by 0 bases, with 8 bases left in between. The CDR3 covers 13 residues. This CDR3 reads CATSWQASYEQYF. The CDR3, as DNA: TGTGCCACCAGTTGGCAGGCCTCCTACGAGCAGTACTTC.

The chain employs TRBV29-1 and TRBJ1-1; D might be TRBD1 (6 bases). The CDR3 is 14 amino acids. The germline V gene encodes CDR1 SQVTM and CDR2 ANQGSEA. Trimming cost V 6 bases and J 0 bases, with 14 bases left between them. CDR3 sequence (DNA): TGCAGCGTCGGAATAACAGGGTTGAACACTGAAGCTTTCTTT. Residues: CSVGITGLNTEAFF.

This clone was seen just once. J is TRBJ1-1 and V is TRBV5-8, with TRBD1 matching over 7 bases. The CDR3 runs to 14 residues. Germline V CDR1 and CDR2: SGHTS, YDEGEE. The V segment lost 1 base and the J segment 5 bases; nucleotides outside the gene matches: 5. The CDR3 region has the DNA TGTGCCAGCAGCTTGTCCAGGGGGTGGACTGAAGCTTTCTTT. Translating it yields CASSLSRGWTEAFF.

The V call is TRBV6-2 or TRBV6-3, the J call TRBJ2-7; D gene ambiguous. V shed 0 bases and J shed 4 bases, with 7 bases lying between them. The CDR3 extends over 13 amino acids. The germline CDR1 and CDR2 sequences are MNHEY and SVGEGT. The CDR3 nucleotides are TGTGCCAGCAGTTACTCGCGGCGGTACGAGCAGTACTTC. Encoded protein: CASSYSRRYEQYF.

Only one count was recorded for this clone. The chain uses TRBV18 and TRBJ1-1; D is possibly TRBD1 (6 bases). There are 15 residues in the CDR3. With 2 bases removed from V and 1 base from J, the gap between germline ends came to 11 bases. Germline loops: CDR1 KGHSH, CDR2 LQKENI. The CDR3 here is CASSPGGRSNTEAFF. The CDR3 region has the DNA TGTGCCAGCTCACCAGGGGGCAGATCGAACACTGAAGCTTTCTTT.

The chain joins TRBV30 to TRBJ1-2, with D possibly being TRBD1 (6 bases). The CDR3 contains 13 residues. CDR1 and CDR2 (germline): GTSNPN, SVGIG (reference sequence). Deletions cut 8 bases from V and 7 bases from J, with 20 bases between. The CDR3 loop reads CARDHRGASGYTF. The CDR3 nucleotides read TGTGCCAGAGACCATCGGGGGGCCAGTGGCTACACCTTC.

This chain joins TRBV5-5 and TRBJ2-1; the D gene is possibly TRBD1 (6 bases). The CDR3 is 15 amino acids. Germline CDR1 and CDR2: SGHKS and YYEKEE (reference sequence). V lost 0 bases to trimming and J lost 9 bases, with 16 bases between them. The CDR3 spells CASSLGTENILEQFF. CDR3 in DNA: TGTGCCAGCAGCTTGGGGACAGAGAATATCCTTGAGCAGTTCTTC.

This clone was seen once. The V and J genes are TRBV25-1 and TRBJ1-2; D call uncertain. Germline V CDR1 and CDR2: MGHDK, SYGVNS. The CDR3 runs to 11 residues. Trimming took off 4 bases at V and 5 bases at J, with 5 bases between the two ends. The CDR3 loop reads CASSAQYGYTF. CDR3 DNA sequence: TGTGCCAGCAGTGCTCAGTATGGCTACACCTTC.

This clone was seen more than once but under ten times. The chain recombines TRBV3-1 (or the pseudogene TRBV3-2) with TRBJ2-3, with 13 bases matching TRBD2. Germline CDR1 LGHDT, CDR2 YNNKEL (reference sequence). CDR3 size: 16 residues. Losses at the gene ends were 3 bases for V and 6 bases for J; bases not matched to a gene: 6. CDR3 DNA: TGTGCCAGCAGCCAGAGGACTAGCGGGGGCGGGGATACGCAGTATTTT. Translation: CASSQRTSGGGDTQYF.

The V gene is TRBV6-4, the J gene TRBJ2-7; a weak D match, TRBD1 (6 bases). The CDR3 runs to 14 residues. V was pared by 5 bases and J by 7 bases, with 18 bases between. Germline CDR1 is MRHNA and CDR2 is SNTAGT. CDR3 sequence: CASSFDRLSGEQYF. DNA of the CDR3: TGTGCCAGCAGTTTCGACAGGCTATCTGGTGAGCAGTACTTC.

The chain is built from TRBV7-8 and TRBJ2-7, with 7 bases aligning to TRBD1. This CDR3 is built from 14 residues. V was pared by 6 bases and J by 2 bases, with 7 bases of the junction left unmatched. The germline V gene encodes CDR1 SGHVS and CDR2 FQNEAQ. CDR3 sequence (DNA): TGTGCCAGCAGTAGGGGGCCATCGGCCTACGAGCAGTACTTC. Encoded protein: CASSRGPSAYEQYF.

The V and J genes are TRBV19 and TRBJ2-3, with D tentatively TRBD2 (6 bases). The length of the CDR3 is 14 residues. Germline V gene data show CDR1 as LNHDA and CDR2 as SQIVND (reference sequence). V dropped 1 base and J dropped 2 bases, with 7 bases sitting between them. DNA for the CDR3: TGTGCCAGTAGTATAGGGAGGGCCACAGATACGCAGTATTTT. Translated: CASSIGRATDTQYF. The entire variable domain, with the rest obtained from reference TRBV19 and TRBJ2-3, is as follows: DGGITQSPKYLFRKEGQNVTLSCEQNLNHDAMYWYRQDPGQGLRLIYYSQIVNDFQKGDIAEGYSVSREKKESFPLTVTSAQKNPTAFYLCASSIGRATDTQYFGPGTRLTVL.